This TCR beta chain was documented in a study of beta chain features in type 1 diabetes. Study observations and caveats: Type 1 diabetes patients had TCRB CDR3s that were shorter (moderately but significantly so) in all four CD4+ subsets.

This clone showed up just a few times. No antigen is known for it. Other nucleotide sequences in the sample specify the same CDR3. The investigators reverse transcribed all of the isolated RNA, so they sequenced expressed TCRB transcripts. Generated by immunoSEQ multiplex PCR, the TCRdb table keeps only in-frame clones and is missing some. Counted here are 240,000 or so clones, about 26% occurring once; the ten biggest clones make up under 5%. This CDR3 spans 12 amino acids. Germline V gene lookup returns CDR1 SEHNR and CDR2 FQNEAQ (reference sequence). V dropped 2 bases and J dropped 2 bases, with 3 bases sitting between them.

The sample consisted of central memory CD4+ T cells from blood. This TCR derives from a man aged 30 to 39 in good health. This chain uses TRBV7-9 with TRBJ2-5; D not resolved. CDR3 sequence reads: CASSLTQETQYF. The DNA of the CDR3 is TGTGCCAGCAGCTTAACTCAAGAGACCCAGTACTTC.